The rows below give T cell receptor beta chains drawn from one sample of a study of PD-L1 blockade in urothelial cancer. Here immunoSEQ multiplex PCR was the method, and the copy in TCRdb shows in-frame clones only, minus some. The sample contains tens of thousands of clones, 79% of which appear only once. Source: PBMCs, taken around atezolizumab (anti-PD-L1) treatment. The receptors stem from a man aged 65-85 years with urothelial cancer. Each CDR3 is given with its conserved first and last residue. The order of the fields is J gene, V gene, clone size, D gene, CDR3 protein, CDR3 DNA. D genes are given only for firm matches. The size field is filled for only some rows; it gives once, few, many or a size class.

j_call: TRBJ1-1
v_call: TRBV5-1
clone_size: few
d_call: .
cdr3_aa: CASSPSAGLNPEAFF
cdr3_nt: TGCGCCAGCAGCCCTTCGGCGGGGTTGAATCCTGAAGCTTTCTTT

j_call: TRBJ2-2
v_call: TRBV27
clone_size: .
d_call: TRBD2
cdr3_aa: CATRGGDYRNTGELFF
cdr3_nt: TGTGCCACCCGGGGGGGAGACTACCGTAACACCGGGGAGCTGTTTTTT

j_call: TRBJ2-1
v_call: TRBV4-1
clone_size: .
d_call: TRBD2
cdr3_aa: CASSQWTQLAGEGNEQFF
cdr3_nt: TGCGCCAGCAGCCAATGGACCCAACTAGCGGGAGAGGGAAATGAGCAGTTCTTC

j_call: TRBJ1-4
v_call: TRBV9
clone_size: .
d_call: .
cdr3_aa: CASSVGQLANEKLFF
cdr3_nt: TGTGCCAGCAGCGTAGGACAGCTGGCTAATGAAAAACTGTTTTTT

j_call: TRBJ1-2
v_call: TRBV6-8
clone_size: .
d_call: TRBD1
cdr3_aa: CASSPGGSGYTF
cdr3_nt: TGTGCCAGCAGTCCAGGGGGAAGTGGCTACACCTTC

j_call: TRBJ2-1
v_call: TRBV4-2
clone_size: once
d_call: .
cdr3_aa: CASSSWGDDSSYNEQFF
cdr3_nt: TGTGCCAGCAGCTCGTGGGGGGACGACTCCTCCTACAATGAGCAGTTCTTC

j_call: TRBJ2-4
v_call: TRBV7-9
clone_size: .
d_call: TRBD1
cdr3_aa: CASSQDRGRFKNIQYF
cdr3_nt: TGTGCCAGCAGCCAGGACAGGGGGCGTTTCAAAAACATTCAGTACTTC

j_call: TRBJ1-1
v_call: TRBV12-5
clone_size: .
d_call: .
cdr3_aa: CASGLALNTEAFF
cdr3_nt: TGTGCTAGTGGTTTGGCGTTGAACACTGAAGCTTTCTTT

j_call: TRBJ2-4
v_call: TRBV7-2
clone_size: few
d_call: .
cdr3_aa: CASSLVLAKNIQYF
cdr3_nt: TGTGCCAGCAGCTTAGTCCTAGCCAAAAACATTCAGTACTTC

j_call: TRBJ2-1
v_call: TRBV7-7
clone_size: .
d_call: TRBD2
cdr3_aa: CASSLASSGSSDEQFF
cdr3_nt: TGTGCTAGCAGCTTAGCGAGTAGCGGGAGTAGCGATGAGCAGTTCTTC

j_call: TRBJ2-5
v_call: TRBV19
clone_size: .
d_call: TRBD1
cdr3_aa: CASSMGQGAGETQYF
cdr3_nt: TGTGCCAGTAGTATGGGACAGGGGGCAGGGGAGACCCAGTACTTC

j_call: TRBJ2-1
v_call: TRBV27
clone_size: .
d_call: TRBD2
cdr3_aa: CASSYGAGDGEQFF
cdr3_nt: TGTGCCAGCAGTTATGGGGCGGGAGATGGTGAGCAGTTCTTC

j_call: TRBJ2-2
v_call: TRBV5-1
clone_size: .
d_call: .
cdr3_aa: CASSGGGTGSGELFF
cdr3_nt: TGCGCCAGCAGCGGCGGGGGGACAGGGTCCGGGGAGCTGTTTTTT

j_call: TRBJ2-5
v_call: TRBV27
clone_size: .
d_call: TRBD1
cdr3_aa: CASKPGTGGAPGETQYF
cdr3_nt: TGTGCCAGCAAACCGGGGACAGGGGGCGCCCCGGGGGAGACCCAGTACTTC

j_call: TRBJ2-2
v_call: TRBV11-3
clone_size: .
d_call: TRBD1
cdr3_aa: CASSSRGTGNTGELFF
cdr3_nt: TGTGCCAGCAGCTCAAGGGGGACAGGGAACACCGGGGAGCTGTTTTTT

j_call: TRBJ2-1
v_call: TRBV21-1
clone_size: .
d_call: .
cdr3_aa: CASLAGWCNEQFF
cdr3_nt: TGTGCCAGCCTAGCGGGTTGGTGCAATGAGCAGTTCTTC

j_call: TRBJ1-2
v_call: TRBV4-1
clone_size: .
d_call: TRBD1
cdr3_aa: CASSQFTGDANYGYTF
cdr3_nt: TGCGCCAGCAGCCAGTTTACAGGGGACGCTAACTATGGCTACACCTTC

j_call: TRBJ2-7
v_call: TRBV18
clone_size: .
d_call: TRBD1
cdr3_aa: CASSRGQVGEQYF
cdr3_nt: TGTGCCAGCTCACGGGGACAGGTCGGCGAGCAGTACTTC

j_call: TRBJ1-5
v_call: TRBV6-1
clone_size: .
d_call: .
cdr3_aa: CASSEGGQWGQPQHF
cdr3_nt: TGTGCCAGCAGTGAAGGTGGACAGTGGGGTCAGCCCCAGCATTTT

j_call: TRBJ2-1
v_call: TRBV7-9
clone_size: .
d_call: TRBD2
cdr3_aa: CASSLSRGRSYNEQFF
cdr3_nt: TGTGCCAGCAGCTTATCACGCGGGAGGTCCTACAATGAGCAGTTCTTC

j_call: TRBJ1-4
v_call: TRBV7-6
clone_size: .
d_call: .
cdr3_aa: CASSLGDTVNEKLFF
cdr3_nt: TGTGCCAGCAGCTTAGGAGACACAGTTAATGAAAAACTGTTTTTT

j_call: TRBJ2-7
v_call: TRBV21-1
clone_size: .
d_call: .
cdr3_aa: CASSKAAPPLVADYEQYF
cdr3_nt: TGTGCCAGCAGCAAAGCCGCCCCTCCTTTGGTGGCCGACTACGAGCAGTACTTC

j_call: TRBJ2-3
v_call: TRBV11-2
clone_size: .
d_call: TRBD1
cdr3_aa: CASSRTGGTFTDTQYF
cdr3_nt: TGTGCCAGCAGTCGGACAGGGGGGACTTTCACAGATACGCAGTATTTT

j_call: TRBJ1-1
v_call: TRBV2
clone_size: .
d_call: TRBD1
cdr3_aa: CASTGQRSTEAFF
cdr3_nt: TGTGCCAGCACGGGACAGAGGAGCACTGAAGCTTTCTTT

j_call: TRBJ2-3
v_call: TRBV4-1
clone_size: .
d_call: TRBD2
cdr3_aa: CASSRQTLAGGPDTQYF
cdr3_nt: TGCGCCAGCAGCCGTCAGACACTAGCGGGAGGGCCAGATACGCAGTATTTT

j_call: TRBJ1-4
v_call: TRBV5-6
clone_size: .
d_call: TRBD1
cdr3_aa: CASSLEDRGDEKLFF
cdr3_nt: TGTGCCAGCAGCTTGGAAGACAGGGGGGATGAAAAACTGTTTTTT

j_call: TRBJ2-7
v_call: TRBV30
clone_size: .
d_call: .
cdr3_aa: CAWRDRSYEQYF
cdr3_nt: TGTGCCTGGAGAGACAGGAGTTACGAGCAGTACTTC

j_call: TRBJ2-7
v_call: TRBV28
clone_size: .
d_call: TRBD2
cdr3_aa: CASSTSGRATYEQYF
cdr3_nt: TGTGCCAGCAGTACTAGCGGGAGGGCCACTTACGAGCAGTACTTC

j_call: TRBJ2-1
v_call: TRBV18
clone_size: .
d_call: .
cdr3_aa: CASSPDLAKQFF
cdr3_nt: TGTGCCAGCTCACCTGACCTAGCGAAGCAGTTCTTC

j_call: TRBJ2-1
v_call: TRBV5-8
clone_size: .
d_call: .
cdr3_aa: CASSLALEQFF
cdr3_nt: TGTGCCAGCAGCTTGGCCCTAGAGCAGTTCTTC

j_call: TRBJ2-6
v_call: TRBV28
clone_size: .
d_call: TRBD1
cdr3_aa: CASSGTGGAGANVLTF
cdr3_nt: TGTGCCAGCAGCGGGACAGGCGGTGCTGGAGCCAACGTCCTGACTTTC

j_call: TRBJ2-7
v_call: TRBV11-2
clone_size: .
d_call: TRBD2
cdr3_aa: CASSLEREGGEQYF
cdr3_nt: TGTGCCAGCAGCTTAGAGCGGGAGGGGGGCGAGCAGTACTTC

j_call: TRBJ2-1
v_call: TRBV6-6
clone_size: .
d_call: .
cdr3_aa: CASSTSTWEQFF
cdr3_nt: TGTGCCAGCAGTACATCCACCTGGGAGCAGTTCTTC

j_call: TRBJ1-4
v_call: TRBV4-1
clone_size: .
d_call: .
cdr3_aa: CASSQLILVGEKLFF
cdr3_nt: TGCGCCAGCAGCCAACTTATTTTAGTTGGTGAAAAACTGTTTTTT

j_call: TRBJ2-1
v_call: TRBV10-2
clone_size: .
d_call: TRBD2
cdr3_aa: CASRTSGIKSDEQFF
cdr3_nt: TGCGCCAGCAGGACTAGCGGCATAAAATCGGATGAGCAGTTCTTC

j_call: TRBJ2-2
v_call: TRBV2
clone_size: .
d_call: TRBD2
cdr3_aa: CASSEILAGEEGTGELFF
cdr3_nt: TGTGCCAGCAGTGAAATCCTAGCGGGAGAGGAGGGGACCGGGGAGCTGTTTTTT

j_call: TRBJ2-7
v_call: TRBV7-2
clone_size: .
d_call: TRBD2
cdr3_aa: CASSLVSSGGTEQYF
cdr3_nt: TGTGCCAGCAGCTTAGTTTCTAGCGGGGGTACCGAGCAGTACTTC

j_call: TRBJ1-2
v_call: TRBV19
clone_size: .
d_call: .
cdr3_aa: CASSMAGEESGYTF
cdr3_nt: TGTGCCAGTAGTATGGCGGGGGAAGAGAGTGGCTACACCTTC

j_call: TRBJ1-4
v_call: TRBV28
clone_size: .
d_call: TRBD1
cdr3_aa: CASSSLTGGYEKLFF
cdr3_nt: TGTGCCAGCAGTTCTCTCACAGGGGGCTACGAAAAACTGTTTTTT

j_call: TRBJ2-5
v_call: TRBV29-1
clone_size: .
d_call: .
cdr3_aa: CSVEVEEGVKETQYF
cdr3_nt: TGCAGCGTTGAAGTTGAGGAGGGAGTCAAAGAGACCCAGTACTTC